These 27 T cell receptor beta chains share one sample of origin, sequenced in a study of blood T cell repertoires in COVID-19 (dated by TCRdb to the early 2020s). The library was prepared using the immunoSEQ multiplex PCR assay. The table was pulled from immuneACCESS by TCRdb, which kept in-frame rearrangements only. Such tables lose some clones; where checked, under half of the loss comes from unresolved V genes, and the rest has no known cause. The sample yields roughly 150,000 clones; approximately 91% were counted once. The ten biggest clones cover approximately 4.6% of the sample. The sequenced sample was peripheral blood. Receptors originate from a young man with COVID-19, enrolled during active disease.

The CDR3: CASRNPLSNSPLHF. The CDR3 nucleotides are TGTGCCAGCAGAAATCCGCTATCGAATTCACCCCTCCACTTT. The chain joins TRBV5-5 to TRBJ1-6; the D is unclear. V lost 5 bases and J lost 7, with 13 bases in between. CDR3 length equals 14 residues. The germline V gene has CDR1 SGHKS and CDR2 YYEKEE (reference sequence).

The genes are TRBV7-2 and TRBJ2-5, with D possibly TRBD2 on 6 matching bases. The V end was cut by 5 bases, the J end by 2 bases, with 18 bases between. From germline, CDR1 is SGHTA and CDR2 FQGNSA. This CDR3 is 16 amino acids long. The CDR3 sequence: CASSLGSGVGQETQYF. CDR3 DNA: TGTGCCAGCAGCCTGGGTTCGGGAGTAGGGCAAGAGACCCAGTACTTC.

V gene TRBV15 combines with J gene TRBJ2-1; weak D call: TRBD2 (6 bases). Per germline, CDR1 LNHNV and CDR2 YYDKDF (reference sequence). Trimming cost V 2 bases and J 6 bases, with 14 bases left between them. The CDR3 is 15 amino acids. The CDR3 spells CATSRSRLDPNEQFF. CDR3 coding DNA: TGTGCCACCAGCAGAAGCCGACTAGACCCCAATGAGCAGTTCTTC.

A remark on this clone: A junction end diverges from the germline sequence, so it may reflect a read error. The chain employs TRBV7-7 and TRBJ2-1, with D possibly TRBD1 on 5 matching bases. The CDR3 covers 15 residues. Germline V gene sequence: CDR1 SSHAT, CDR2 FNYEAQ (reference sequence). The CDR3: CASSLEVGPHNEQFF. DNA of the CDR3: TGTGCTAGCAGCTTAGAGGTGGGGCCTCACAATGAGCAGTTCTTC.

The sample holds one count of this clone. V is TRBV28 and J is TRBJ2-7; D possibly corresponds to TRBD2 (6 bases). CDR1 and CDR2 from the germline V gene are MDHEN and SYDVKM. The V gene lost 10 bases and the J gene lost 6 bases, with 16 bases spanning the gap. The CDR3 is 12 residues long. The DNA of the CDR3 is TGTGCCATCTACTCCCGGAGGGGCGAGCAGTACTTC. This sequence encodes CAIYSRRGEQYF.

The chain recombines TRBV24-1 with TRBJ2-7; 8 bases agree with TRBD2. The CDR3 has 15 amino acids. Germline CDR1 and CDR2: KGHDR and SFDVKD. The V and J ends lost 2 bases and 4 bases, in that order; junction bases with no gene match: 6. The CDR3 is CATSDSSGSLYEQYF. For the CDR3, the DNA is TGTGCCACCAGTGATTCCAGCGGGAGTTTGTACGAGCAGTACTTC.

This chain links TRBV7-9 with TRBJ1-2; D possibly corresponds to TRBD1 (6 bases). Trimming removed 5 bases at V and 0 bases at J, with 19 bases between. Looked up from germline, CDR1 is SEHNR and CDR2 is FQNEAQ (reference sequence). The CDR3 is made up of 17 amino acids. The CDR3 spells CASSLNTGHSANYGYTF. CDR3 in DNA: TGTGCCAGCAGCCTGAATACAGGGCACTCAGCTAACTATGGCTACACCTTC. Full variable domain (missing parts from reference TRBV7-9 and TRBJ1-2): DTGVSQNPRHKITKRGQNVTFRCDPISEHNRLYWYRQTLGQGPEFLTYFQNEAQLEKSRLLSDRFSAERPKGSFSTLEIQRTEQGDSAMYLCASSLNTGHSANYGYTFGSGTRLTVV.

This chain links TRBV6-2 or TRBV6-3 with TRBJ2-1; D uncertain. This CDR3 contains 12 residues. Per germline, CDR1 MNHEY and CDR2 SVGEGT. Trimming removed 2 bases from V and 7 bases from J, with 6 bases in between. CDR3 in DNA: TGTGCCAGCAGTTACGCGGCTAATGAGCAGTTCTTC. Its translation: CASSYAANEQFF.

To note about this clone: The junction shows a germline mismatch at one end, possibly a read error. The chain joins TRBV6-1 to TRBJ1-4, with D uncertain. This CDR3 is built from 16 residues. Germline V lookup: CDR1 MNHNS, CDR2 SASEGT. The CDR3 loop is CASSARSVATNEKLLF. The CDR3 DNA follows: TGTGCCAGCAGTGCACGATCAGTTGCAACTAATGAAAAACTGCTTTTT.

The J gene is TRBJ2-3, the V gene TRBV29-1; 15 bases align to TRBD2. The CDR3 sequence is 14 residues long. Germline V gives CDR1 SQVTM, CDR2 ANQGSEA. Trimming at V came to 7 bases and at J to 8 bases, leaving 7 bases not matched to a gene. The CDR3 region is CSADMGLAGGTQYF. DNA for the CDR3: TGCAGCGCGGACATGGGACTAGCGGGAGGTACGCAGTATTTT.

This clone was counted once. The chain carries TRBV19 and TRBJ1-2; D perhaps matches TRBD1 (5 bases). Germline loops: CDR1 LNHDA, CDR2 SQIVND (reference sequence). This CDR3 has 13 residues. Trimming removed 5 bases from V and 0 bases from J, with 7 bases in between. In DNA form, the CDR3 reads TGTGCCAGTAGTGTGACAGCTAACTATGGCTACACCTTC. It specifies CASSVTANYGYTF. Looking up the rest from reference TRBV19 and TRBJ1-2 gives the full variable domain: DGGITQSPKYLFRKEGQNVTLSCEQNLNHDAMYWYRQDPGQGLRLIYYSQIVNDFQKGDIAEGYSVSREKKESFPLTVTSAQKNPTAFYLCASSVTANYGYTFGSGTRLTVV.

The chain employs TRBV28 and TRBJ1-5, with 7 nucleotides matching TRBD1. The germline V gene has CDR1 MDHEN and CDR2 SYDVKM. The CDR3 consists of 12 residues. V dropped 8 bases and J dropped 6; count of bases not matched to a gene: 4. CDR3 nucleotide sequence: TGTGCCAGCGCCCAGGGGGTTCAGCCCCAGCATTTT. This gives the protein CASAQGVQPQHF.

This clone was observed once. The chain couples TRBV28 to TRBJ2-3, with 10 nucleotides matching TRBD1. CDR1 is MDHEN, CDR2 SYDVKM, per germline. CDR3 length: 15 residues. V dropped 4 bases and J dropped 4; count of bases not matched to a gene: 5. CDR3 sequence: CASSSTGGSADTQYF. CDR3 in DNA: TGTGCCAGCAGTTCGACAGGGGGCAGCGCAGATACGCAGTATTTT.

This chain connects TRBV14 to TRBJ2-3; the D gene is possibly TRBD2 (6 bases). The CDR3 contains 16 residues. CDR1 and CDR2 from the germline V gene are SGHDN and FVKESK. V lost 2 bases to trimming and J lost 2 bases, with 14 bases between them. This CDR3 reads CASSQPLGGATDTQYF. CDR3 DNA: TGTGCCAGCAGCCAACCTTTGGGAGGAGCCACAGATACGCAGTATTTT.

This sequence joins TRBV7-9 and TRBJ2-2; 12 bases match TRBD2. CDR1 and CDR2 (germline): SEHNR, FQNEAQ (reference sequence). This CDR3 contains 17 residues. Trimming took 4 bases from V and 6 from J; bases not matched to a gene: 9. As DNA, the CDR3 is TGTGCCAGCAGCTCCGAATCTAGCGGGAGGGCCCCCGGGGAGCTGTTTTTT. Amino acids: CASSSESSGRAPGELFF.

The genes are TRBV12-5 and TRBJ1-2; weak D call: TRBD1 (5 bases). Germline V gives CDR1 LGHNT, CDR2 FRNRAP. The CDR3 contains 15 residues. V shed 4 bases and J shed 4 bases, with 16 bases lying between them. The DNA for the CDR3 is TGTGCTAGTGGTTCCTCGGACAAGCAACTCTATGGCTACACCTTC. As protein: CASGSSDKQLYGYTF.

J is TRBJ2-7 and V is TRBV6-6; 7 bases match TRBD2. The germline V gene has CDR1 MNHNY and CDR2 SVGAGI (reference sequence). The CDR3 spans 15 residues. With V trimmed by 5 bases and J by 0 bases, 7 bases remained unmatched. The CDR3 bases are TGTGCCAGCAGTGATCGGGAGGCCTCCTCCTACGAGCAGTACTTC. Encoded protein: CASSDREASSYEQYF.

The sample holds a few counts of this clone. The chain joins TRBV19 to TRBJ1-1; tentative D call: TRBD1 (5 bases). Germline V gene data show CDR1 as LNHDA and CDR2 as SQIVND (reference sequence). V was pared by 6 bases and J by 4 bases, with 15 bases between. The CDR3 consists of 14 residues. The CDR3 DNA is TGTGCCAGTAGCAACGGGGGTGGAAGCACTGAAGCTTTCTTT. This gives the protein CASSNGGGSTEAFF.

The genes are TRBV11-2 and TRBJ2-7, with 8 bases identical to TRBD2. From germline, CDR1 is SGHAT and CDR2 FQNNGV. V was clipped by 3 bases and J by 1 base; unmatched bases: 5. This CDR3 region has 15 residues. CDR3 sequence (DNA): TGTGCCAGCAGCTTCGGGGGGGCCGGTTCCTACGAGCAGTACTTC. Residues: CASSFGGAGSYEQYF.

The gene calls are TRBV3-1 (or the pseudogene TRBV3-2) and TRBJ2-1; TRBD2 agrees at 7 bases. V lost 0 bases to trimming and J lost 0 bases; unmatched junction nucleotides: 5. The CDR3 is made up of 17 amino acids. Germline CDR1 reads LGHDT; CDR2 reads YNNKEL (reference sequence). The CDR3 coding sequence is TGTGCCAGCAGCCAAGAGGGAGGGGAATTCTCCTACAATGAGCAGTTCTTC. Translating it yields CASSQEGGEFSYNEQFF.

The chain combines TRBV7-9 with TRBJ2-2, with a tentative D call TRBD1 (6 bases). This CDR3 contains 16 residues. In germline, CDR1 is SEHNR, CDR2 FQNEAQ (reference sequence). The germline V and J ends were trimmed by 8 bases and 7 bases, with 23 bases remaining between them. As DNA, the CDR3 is TGTGCCAGCGTTTATATTGGACAGACTCCACTCGGGGAGCTGTTTTTT. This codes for CASVYIGQTPLGELFF.

This CDR3 is CASSLIGVPGNTIYF. DNA of the CDR3: TGTGCCAGCAGCTTAATCGGGGTACCTGGAAACACCATATATTTT. This chain links TRBV7-9 with TRBJ1-3, with unresolved D. Germline V gene lookup returns CDR1 SEHNR and CDR2 FQNEAQ (reference sequence). This CDR3 comprises 15 residues. Trimming cost V 2 bases and J 2 bases, with 10 bases left between them.

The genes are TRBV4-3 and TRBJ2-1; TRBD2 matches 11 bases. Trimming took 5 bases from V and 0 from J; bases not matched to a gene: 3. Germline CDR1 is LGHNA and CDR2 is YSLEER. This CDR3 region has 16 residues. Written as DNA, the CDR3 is TGCGCCAGCAGCGCTGGGACTAGCGGCTCCTACAATGAGCAGTTCTTC. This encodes CASSAGTSGSYNEQFF.

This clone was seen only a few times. Here the CDR3 DNA reads TGTGCCAGCAGTGAAACTAGCGGGAGGGCCACAGATACGCAGTATTTT. Protein product: CASSETSGRATDTQYF. The V call is TRBV6-4, the J call TRBJ2-3; TRBD2 aligns across 13 bases. The CDR3 has 16 residues. Germline V gene data show CDR1 as MRHNA and CDR2 as SNTAGT. The V segment lost 3 bases and the J segment 2 bases; nucleotides outside the gene matches: 2.

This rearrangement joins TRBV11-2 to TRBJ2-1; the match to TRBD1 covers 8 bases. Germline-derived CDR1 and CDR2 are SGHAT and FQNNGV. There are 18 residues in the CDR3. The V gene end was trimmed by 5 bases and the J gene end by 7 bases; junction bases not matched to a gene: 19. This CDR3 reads CASSIRLIQGVSKNEQFF. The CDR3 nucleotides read TGTGCCAGCAGCATTCGATTAATACAGGGGGTAAGCAAAAATGAGCAGTTCTTC.

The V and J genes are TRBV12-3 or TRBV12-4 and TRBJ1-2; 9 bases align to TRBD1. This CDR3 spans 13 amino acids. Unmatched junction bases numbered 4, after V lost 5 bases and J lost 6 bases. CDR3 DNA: TGTGCCAGCAGTCGGGACAGGGATAATGGCTACACCTTC. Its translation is CASSRDRDNGYTF.

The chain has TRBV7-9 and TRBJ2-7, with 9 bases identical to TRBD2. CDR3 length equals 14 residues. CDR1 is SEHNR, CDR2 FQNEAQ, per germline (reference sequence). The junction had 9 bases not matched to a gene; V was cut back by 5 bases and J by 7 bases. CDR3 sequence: CASSHLAGAGEQYF. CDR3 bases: TGTGCCAGCAGCCATTTAGCGGGAGCGGGAGAGCAGTACTTC.